Each of the 18 T cell receptor beta chains below was sequenced from the same sample in a study of cytomegalovirus exposure and HLA in healthy donors. PCR employed 60 Vbeta and 13 Jbeta primers. Repertoires were generated with immunoSEQ multiplex PCR, while TCRdb's copy carries only in-frame clones and drops some. This repertoire shows some 120,000 clones, about 74% found once; its top ten account for 2% to 3%. The specimen was PBMCs. The source is a female donor in good health and CMV-seronegative.

The CDR3 sequence: CASSHGQSEAFF. The DNA of the CDR3 is TGTGCCAGCAGCCATGGACAGAGTGAAGCTTTCTTT. The J gene is TRBJ1-1, the V gene TRBV7-2; perhaps TRBD1 as D (6 bases). Trimming stripped 5 bases from V and 7 bases from J, with 11 bases between. Germline V gives CDR1 SGHTA, CDR2 FQGNSA. There are 12 residues in the CDR3.

In the case of this clone: Other DNA sequences in this sample translate to the same CDR3. The chain recombines TRBV25-1 with TRBJ2-1; D may be TRBD1 (5 bases). The CDR3 is 15 amino acids. Germline values: CDR1 MGHDK, CDR2 SYGVNS. Trimming cost V 5 bases and J 6 bases, with 17 bases left between them. In DNA, the CDR3 is TGTGCCAGCAGTCCACGCCAGGGTTGGGTCAATGAGCAGTTCTTC. This translates into CASSPRQGWVNEQFF.

The CDR3 region has the DNA TGTGCCAGCGGCCCGACTAGCGGGGGGGCGGACTTCACAGATACGCAGTATTTT. This translates into CASGPTSGGADFTDTQYF. V is TRBV13 and J is TRBJ2-3; TRBD2 aligns across 14 bases. CDR1 and CDR2 (germline): PRHDT, FYEKMQ (reference sequence). CDR3 length: 18 residues. V lost 8 bases to trimming and J lost 2 bases; unmatched junction nucleotides: 12.

This clone has a single count. The chain couples TRBV7-2 to TRBJ1-3, with TRBD1 matching 7 bases. The CDR3 runs 15 residues. CDR1 and CDR2 from the germline V gene are SGHTA and FQGNSA. J was trimmed by 1 base and V by 5 bases; bases with no gene match: 5. The CDR3 region is CASSPPTGSGNTIYF. The CDR3 nucleotides are TGTGCCAGCAGCCCGCCGACAGGGTCTGGAAACACCATATATTTT.

The chain couples TRBV5-4 to TRBJ1-2; 8 bases align to TRBD1. The V segment lost 2 bases and the J segment 5 bases; nucleotides outside the gene matches: 8. The germline CDR1 and CDR2 sequences are SGHNT and YYREEE (reference sequence). The CDR3 has 15 amino acids. The CDR3: CASSLSGTGEYGYTF. Here the CDR3 DNA reads TGTGCCAGCAGCTTATCCGGGACAGGAGAATATGGCTACACCTTC.

The V call is TRBV6-1, the J call TRBJ2-1; 12 bases are a match to TRBD2. This CDR3 spans 15 amino acids. The germline V gene has CDR1 MNHNS and CDR2 SASEGT. The V and J ends lost 3 bases and 5 bases, in that order; junction bases with no gene match: 2. The CDR3 spells CASSETSGGHNEQFF. For the CDR3, the DNA is TGTGCCAGCAGTGAGACTAGCGGGGGTCACAATGAGCAGTTCTTC.

This chain uses TRBV2 with TRBJ1-1; D unclear. The CDR3 loop spans 14 amino acids. Trimming removed 4 bases at V and 4 bases at J, with 13 bases between. Germline V lookup: CDR1 SNHLY, CDR2 FYNNEI. CDR3 sequence: CASSGKSGSTEAFF. The CDR3, as DNA: TGTGCCAGCAGTGGAAAGTCGGGGAGCACTGAAGCTTTCTTT.

The V gene is TRBV7-9, the J gene TRBJ1-1, with TRBD1 as a possible D gene (5 bases). The V end was cut by 3 bases, the J end by 0 bases, with 20 bases between. Germline-derived CDR1 and CDR2 are SEHNR and FQNEAQ (reference sequence). CDR3 length: 18 amino acids. The CDR3 DNA reads as TGTGCCAGCAGCTTTATGTTAAGGGGCTCAGGGCTGAACACTGAAGCTTTCTTT. Protein product: CASSFMLRGSGLNTEAFF.

The chain uses TRBV7-3 and TRBJ1-1; D not resolved. The CDR3 loop spans 14 amino acids. The V end lost 5 bases, the J end lost 1 base, and 11 bases lay between the germline ends. Germline V gene data show CDR1 as SGHTA and CDR2 as FQGTGA. CDR3 loop: CASSPQAANTEAFF. CDR3 nucleotides: TGTGCCAGCAGCCCCCAGGCAGCGAACACTGAAGCTTTCTTT.

This rearrangement joins TRBV7-8 to TRBJ2-5; the D is unclear. CDR1 and CDR2 from the germline V gene are SGHVS and FQNEAQ. The CDR3 totals 16 residues. V lost 2 bases and J 1 base, leaving 14 bases between the germline ends. The CDR3 sequence is CASSLTPPRTQETQYF. The CDR3 coding sequence is TGTGCCAGCAGCTTAACCCCCCCGAGAACCCAAGAGACCCAGTACTTC.

The chain has TRBV5-6 and TRBJ1-2, with D possibly TRBD1 on 6 matching bases. This CDR3 is built from 16 residues. Germline-derived CDR1 and CDR2 are SGHDT and YYEEEE. Trimming removed 3 bases at V and 0 bases at J, with 15 bases between. CDR3 in amino acids: CASSSTPDRSNYGYTF. The CDR3 coding sequence is TGTGCCAGCAGCTCGACCCCGGACAGATCTAACTATGGCTACACCTTC. The variable domain in full, with the rest retrieved from reference TRBV5-6 and TRBJ1-2, is DAGVTQSPTHLIKTRGQQVTLRCSPKSGHDTVSWYQQALGQGPQFIFQYYEEEERQRGNFPDRFSGHQFPNYSSELNVNALLLGDSALYLCASSSTPDRSNYGYTFGSGTRLTVV.

The chain joins TRBV5-1 to TRBJ1-4; 7 nucleotides align to TRBD1. After removal of 7 bases from V and 0 bases from J, the junction contained 6 bases not matched to a gene. The CDR3 is 15 amino acids. Per the germline V gene, CDR1 is SGHRS and CDR2 is YFSETQ. This CDR3 is CASGTTGATNEKLFF. The DNA for the CDR3 is TGCGCCAGCGGGACAACAGGGGCAACTAATGAAAAACTGTTTTTT.

J is TRBJ2-3 and V is TRBV29-1; 8 bases align to TRBD2. CDR3 length: 14 amino acids. The germline V gene has CDR1 SQVTM and CDR2 ANQGSEA. V dropped 3 bases and J dropped 2; count of bases not matched to a gene: 4. CDR3 in amino acids: CSVESSGYTDTQYF. The CDR3 region has the DNA TGCAGCGTTGAGTCTAGCGGGTACACAGATACGCAGTATTTT.

This clone was observed a few times. The V and J genes are TRBV5-8 and TRBJ2-7, with D maybe TRBD1 (5 bases). Germline V CDR1 and CDR2: SGHTS, YDEGEE. The V end was cut by 3 bases, the J end by 5 bases, with 18 bases between. This CDR3 comprises 15 residues. The CDR3 DNA sequence: TGTGCCAGCAGCTCATTCCAGGGAATCGCAGACGAGCAGTACTTC. This encodes CASSSFQGIADEQYF.

A single count supports this clone. The rearrangement uses TRBV5-1 and TRBJ2-7; a weak D match, TRBD1 (5 bases). The CDR3 covers 14 residues. V was trimmed by 1 base and J by 7 bases, leaving 15 bases between them. CDR1 is SGHRS, CDR2 YFSETQ, per germline. CDR3 nucleotide sequence: TGCGCCAGCAGCTTGCTTAGGGGAAGTGGGGAGCAGTACTTC. As protein: CASSLLRGSGEQYF.

The rearrangement joins TRBV27 to TRBJ2-5, with 8 positions matching TRBD2. CDR3 length: 16 residues. The V gene end was trimmed by 3 bases and the J gene end by 1 base; junction bases not matched to a gene: 7. Germline V gene sequence: CDR1 MNHEY, CDR2 SMNVEV (reference sequence). The chain's CDR3 is CASSLTGTRAQETQYF. The CDR3 DNA reads TGTGCCAGCAGTTTGACCGGGACTAGGGCCCAAGAGACCCAGTACTTC.

This chain connects TRBV18 to TRBJ1-2, with TRBD1 identical over 9 bases. CDR3 length: 15 residues. Germline CDR1 and CDR2: KGHSH and LQKENI. V lost 3 bases, J lost 6 bases, and 8 bases stayed unmatched. CDR3 coding DNA: TGTGCCAGCTCACCGGGAAGTACAGGGGGCGATGGCTACACCTTC. It is translated as CASSPGSTGGDGYTF.

This clone showed up many times. The chain combines TRBV10-3 with TRBJ1-2, with a possible D match to TRBD1 (6 bases). Germline loops: CDR1 ENHRY, CDR2 SYGVKD. V was clipped by 7 bases and J by 7 bases, with 16 bases between them. CDR3 length: 13 amino acids. The CDR3 reads CAIILDRTPGYTF. The CDR3 nucleotides are TGTGCCATCATCTTGGACAGAACCCCTGGCTACACCTTC.